This T cell receptor beta chain was profiled in a study of cytomegalovirus exposure and HLA in healthy donors. As concerns this clone: Antigen: not known.

Points from the study as a whole: Presence/absence comparisons presumed near-even sequencing depth among donors. A later analysis showed TCR association rates differing by HLA locus, peaking at DRB1 and lowest at HLA-C. A later analysis reportedly identified an Asian-associated ancestry cluster as carrying fewer N-insertions than the approximately 670-donor mean. The likely explanation for a cluster of highly shared sequence variants was sequencing artifact.

Researchers ran the PCR with 60 Vbeta and 13 Jbeta primers. The method was immunoSEQ multiplex PCR; TCRdb's version includes in-frame clones alone and lacks a portion of them. Of around 130,000 clones in the sample, approximately 85% are singletons; the top ten hold roughly 0.5%. The CDR3 runs to 14 residues. Germline-derived CDR1 and CDR2 are SEHNR and FQNEAQ (reference sequence). V shed 3 bases and J shed 0 bases, with 8 bases lying between them. The chain recombines TRBV7-9 with TRBJ1-1, with D possibly being TRBD1 (5 bases). Sequencing was carried out using PBMCs. The receptor was derived from a woman in her 40s in good health and CMV-seronegative. The CDR3 nucleotides read TGTGCCAGCAGCTTGGGGCAGGTGAACACTGAAGCTTTCTTT. Encoded protein: CASSLGQVNTEAFF.